A selection of T cell receptor beta chains follows, all from one sample in a study of blood T cell repertoires in COVID-19. Only in-frame clones appear in the TCRdb table, and some are missing; sequencing was by immunoSEQ multiplex PCR. Of 20,000 to 25,000 clones listed, around 83% are singletons. The sequenced sample was peripheral blood. The receptor set was obtained from an older man with acute or convalescent COVID-19. Both conserved end residues are trimmed from each CDR3. Rows give clone size only sometimes, using once, few, many, or a class for an expanded clone.

abundance,j_gene,v_gene,len,CDR3aa
.,TRBJ1-1,TRBV28,12,ASSSPPGNTEAF
.,TRBJ2-3,TRBV5-1,11,ASSPQGADTQY
once,TRBJ1-2,TRBV2,10,ASSADDGGYT
.,TRBJ1-1,TRBV14,11,ASSLLLDTEAF
.,TRBJ2-1,TRBV2,12,ASSPGLANPHQF
.,TRBJ1-3,TRBV6-5,13,ASRPTFTPGNTIY
.,TRBJ1-2,TRBV25-1,13,ASSVQGAGGYGYT
.,TRBJ2-7,TRBV24-1,11,ATSDSRGYEQY
.,TRBJ2-3,TRBV30,14,AWSLAGGLVTDTQY
.,TRBJ2-1,TRBV19,11,ASSGLGYNEQF
few,TRBJ1-1,TRBV5-5,13,ASSLDWGEDTEAF
few,TRBJ1-1,TRBV6-5,13,ASSLSSSIGTEAF
.,TRBJ1-5,TRBV5-1,11,ASSMDTNQPQH
.,TRBJ1-1,TRBV5-1,13,ASSGRQGKGTEAF